This note documents a single TCR beta chain sequence. The CDR3 covers 15 residues. The germline CDR1 and CDR2 sequences are SGHTA and FQGNSA. The junction had 1 base not matched to a gene; V was cut back by 1 base and J by 1 base. This sample is part of a study of blood T cell repertoires in COVID-19. Looking at the study overall: Researchers got acute and convalescent COVID-19 samples from the United States, Italy and Spain. Nucleic acid was either cDNA or gDNA, and it came from T cells, B-cell-depleted T cells, or PBMCs.

Using immunoSEQ multiplex PCR, the repertoire was profiled, and TCRdb retains in-frame clones only, with some absent. The table lists just under 300,000 clones, around 87% of them singletons, with 1.3% in the top ten. The sample comprised peripheral blood. This clonotype originated in an older man with acute or convalescent COVID-19. The J gene is TRBJ2-7, the V gene TRBV7-2, with TRBD2 identical over 10 bases. For the CDR3, the DNA is TGTGCCAGCAGCTTAGAAGCGGGAGGGTCCTACGAGCAGTACTTC. Translated: CASSLEAGGSYEQYF.